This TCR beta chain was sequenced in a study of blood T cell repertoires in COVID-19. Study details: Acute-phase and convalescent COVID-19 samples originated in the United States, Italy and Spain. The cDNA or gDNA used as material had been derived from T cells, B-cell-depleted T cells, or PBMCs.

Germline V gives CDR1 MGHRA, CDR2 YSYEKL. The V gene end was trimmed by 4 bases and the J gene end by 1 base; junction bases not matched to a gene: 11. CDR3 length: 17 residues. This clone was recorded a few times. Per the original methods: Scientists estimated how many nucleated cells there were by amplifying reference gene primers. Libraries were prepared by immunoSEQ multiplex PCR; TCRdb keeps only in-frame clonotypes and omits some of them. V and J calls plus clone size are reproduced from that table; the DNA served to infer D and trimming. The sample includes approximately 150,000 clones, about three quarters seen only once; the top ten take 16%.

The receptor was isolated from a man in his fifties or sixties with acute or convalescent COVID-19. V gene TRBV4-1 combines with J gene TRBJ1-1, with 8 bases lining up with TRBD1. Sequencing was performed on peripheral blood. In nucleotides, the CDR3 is TGCGCCAGCAGCCGCGCTCCAGGGGGCGCTGGGAACACTGAAGCTTTCTTT. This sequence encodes CASSRAPGGAGNTEAFF.